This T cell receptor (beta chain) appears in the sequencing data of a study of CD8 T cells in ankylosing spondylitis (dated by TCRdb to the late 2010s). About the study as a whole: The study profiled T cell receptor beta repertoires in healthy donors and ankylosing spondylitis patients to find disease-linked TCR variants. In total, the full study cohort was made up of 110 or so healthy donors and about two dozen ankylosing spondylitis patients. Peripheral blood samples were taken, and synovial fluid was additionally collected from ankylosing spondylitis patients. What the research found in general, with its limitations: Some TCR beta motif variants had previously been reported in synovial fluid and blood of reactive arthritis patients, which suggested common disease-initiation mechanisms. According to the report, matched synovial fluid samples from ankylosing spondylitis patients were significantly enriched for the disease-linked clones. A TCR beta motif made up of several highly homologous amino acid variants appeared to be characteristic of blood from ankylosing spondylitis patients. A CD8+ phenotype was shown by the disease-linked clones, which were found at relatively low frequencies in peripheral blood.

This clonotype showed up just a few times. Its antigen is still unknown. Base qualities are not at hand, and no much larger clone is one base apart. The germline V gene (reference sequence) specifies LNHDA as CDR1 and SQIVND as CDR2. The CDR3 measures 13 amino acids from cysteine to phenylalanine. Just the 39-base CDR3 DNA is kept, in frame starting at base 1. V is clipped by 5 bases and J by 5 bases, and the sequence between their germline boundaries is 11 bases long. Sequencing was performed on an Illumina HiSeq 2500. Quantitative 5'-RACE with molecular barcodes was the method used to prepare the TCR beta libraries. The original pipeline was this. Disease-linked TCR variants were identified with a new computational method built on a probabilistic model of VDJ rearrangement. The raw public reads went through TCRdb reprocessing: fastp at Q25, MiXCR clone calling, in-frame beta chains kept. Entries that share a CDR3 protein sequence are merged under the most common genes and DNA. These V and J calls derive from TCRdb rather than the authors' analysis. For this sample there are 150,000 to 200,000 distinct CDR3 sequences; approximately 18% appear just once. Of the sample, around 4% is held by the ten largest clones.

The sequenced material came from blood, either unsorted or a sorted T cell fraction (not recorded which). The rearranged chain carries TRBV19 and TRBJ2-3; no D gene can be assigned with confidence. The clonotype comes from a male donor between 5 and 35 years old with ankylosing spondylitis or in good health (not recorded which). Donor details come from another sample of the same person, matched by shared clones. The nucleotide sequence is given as TGTGCCAGTAGTCCACGTCCCAGAGATACGCAGTATTTT. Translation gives CASSPRPRDTQYF.